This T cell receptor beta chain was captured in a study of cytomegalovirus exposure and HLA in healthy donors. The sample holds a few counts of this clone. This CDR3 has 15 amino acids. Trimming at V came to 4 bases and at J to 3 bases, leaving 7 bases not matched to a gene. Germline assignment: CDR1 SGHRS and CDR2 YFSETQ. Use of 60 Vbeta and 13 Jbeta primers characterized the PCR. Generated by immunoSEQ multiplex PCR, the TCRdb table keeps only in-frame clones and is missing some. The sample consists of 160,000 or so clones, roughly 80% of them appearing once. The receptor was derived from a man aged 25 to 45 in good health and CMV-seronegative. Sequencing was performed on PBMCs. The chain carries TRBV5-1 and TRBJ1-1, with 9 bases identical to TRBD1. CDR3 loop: CASSGMTGGYTEAFF. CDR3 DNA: TGCGCCAGCAGCGGGATGACAGGGGGGTACACTGAAGCTTTCTTT. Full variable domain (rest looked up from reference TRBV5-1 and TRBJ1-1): KAGVTQTPRYLIKTRGQQVTLSCSPISGHRSVSWYQQTPGQGLQFLFEYFSETQRNKGNFPGRFSGRQFSNSRSEMNVSTLELGDSALYLCASSGMTGGYTEAFFGQGTRLTVV.